This T cell receptor (beta chain) originates from a study of cytomegalovirus exposure and HLA in healthy donors. PCR employed 60 Vbeta and 13 Jbeta primers. As handled by the study authors: A later analysis counted approximately 80 million unique TCR beta chains, some 11 million shared. Here immunoSEQ multiplex PCR was the method, and the copy in TCRdb shows in-frame clones only, minus some. For V, J and clone size, that table is used; D and trimming come from the DNA. The profile covers tens of thousands of clones, with about 81% appearing a single time and about 51% taken by the ten largest. Trimming cost V 0 bases and J 3 bases; bases outside gene matches: 3. The CDR3 covers 15 residues. Looked up from germline, CDR1 is SGHVS and CDR2 is FQNEAQ. Findings and limits, study-wide: The study put roughly 160 TCR beta chains on its list as cytomegalovirus-associated. What a later analysis showed was that several of the most significant clusters appeared linked to common viral pathogens. It was in a later analysis that TCR association rates were seen to vary by HLA locus, highest for DRB1 and lowest for HLA-C.

This clone has more than one count but fewer than ten. Its cognate antigen is unknown. The specimen was PBMCs. This sequence joins TRBV7-8 and TRBJ2-7; 9 bases line up with TRBD1. This TCR was sampled from a man between 45 and 60 years old in good health and CMV-seropositive. In DNA, the CDR3 is TGTGCCAGCAGCTTAGCTACAGGGGGCCTCTACGAGCAGTACTTC. The encoded protein is CASSLATGGLYEQYF. Combining the CDR3 with reference TRBV7-8 and TRBJ2-7 gives the whole variable domain GAGVSQSPRYKVAKRGQDVALRCDPISGHVSLFWYQQALGQGPEFLTYFQNEAQLDKSGLPSDRFFAERPEGSVSTLKIQRTQQEDSAVYLCASSLATGGLYEQYFGPGTRLTVT.